The next 2 T cell receptor beta chains were all read from a single sample in a study of regulatory T cells in long-lasting Graves disease. Researchers made TCR beta libraries by using iRepertoire HTBI primers and running Arm-PCR on CDR3 regions. TCRdb analysed the multiplex PCR reads with MiXCR anew, one entry per CDR3 protein. The sample has fewer than 450,000 distinct CDR3 sequences; about a quarter are singletons. Time point reported: persistent/refractory GD, antithyroid drugs over 5 years with positive TRAb. With RNA extracted from PBMCs as input, the TCR library was made. Here the sequenced sample was peripheral blood mononuclear cells (PBMCs), taken when the disease was refractory, from a patient treated with antithyroid drugs. These TCRs come from a female donor with Graves disease.

This clonotype has at least ten counts. V and J are TRBV11-2 and TRBJ2-3; possibly TRBD1 for D (5 bases). V dropped 5 bases and J dropped 1 base, with 10 bases sitting between them. This CDR3 comprises 14 residues. The V gene's germline CDR1 is SGHAT and CDR2 FQNNGV. The DNA for the CDR3 is TGTGCCAGCAGCCCTACAGGACGCACAGATACGCAGTATTTT. Protein sequence: CASSPTGRTDTQYF.

This chain uses TRBV7-9 with TRBJ1-2; weak D call: TRBD1 (6 bases). V was trimmed by 2 bases and J by 5 bases, leaving 18 bases between them. CDR1 and CDR2 (germline): SEHNR, FQNEAQ (reference sequence). The CDR3 runs 16 residues. In DNA form, the CDR3 reads TGTGCCAGCAGCTTACAAGGCAGGGGAATGGGTTATGGCTACACCTTC. This sequence encodes CASSLQGRGMGYGYTF.